This TCR beta chain emerged from a study of T cells in localized non-small cell lung cancer (dated by TCRdb to 2019 to 2021). Some background on the complete study: Comparing tumors with uninvolved tumor-adjacent lungs, the study looked at the T cell repertoires of 236 patients with early-stage NSCLC. The cohort was made up of under 250 treatment-naive NSCLC patients whose localized lung tumors had been resected. Of the NSCLC patients, over 120 were male and 107 were female, and the mean age was approximately 66 years.

Study-level results and caveats: Multi-region tumor sequencing was not performed, so intratumor heterogeneity could not be excluded. Because the study design was exploratory, TCR variables were selected using unadjusted p-values without false-discovery rate correction. Longer overall survival was associated with higher blood T cell density, whereas shorter survival was associated with higher adjacent-lung clonality. Uninvolved tumor-adjacent lung showed the highest T cell clonality, higher than tumor, which suggests more focused antigenic responses in the adjacent lung. A median of 57 of the top 100 tumor clones turned up in the paired uninvolved adjacent lung, and around 27 of those clones also ranked among the top 100 of that same adjacent lung.

Comments on this clone: Its target antigen remains unknown. No much larger clone exists at a distance of one base, and base qualities are not known.

At diagnosis, tumor, uninvolved tumor-adjacent lung and peripheral blood were collected and then preserved as a mix of FFPE and fresh-frozen material. The immunoSEQ Assay was used to sequence TCR beta CDR3 regions from DNA. Per the authors' processing: T cell density was computed as TCR beta template counts normalized to usable DNA estimated by amplifying housekeeping genes. The preseqR package was used to estimate richness by extrapolating to 400,000 templates for PBMC samples and to 120,000 templates for tissue samples. Clonality was defined as one minus Pielou's evenness. Differential abundance testing on productive amino-acid clonotypes, with a minimum total count of 5 and an alpha of 0.1, was used to identify tissue-enriched TCRs. The Jaccard Index and the Morisita Overlap Index were used to measure repertoire overlap between compartments. GLIPH grouped TCR beta CDR3s together with public tetramer-defined viral CDR3s, and a viral motif had to include at least three viral sequences and show V-gene enrichment. In its TCRdb copy, this immuneACCESS table keeps in-frame sequences only and misses some clones. Where compared with another copy, unresolved V genes explain less than half of these, and the others have no known cause. The V and J calls and clone size are taken from that table; D and trimming were inferred from the DNA. The sample table records about 5,100 clones; 35% to 55% of these occur just once. The ten largest account for roughly 15% of the sample.

This clonotype was obtained from a man aged 40 to 75 with stage I lung adenocarcinoma. The source was lung tumor tissue, collected before any cancer treatment.

The CDR3 sequence is CASSLESGFNYGYTF. The nucleotides read TGCGCCAGCAGCTTGGAGTCGGGTTTTAACTATGGCTACACCTTC. The chain couples TRBV5-1 to TRBJ1-2; the D gene cannot be named for sure. From the germline V gene, CDR1 is SGHRS and CDR2 is YFSETQ. There are 15 amino acids in the CDR3, from cysteine to phenylalanine inclusive. The DNA shown is the 45-base CDR3, in frame from base 1. V lost 0 bases and J lost 1 base; the stretch between them is 10 bases long.